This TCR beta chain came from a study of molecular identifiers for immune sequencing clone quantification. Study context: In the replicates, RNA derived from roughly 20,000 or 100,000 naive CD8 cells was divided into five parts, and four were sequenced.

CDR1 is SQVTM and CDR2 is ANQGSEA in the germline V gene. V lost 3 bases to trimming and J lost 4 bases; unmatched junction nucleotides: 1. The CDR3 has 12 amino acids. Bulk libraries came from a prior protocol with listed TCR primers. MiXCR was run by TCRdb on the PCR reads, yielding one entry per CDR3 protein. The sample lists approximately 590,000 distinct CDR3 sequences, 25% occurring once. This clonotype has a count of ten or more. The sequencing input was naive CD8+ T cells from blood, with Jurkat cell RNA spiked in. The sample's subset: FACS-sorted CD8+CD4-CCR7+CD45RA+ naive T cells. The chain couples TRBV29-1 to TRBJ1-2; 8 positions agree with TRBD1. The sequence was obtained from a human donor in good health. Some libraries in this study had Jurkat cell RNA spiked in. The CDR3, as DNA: TGCAGCGTTGACAGGGGGCCCTATGGCTACACCTTC. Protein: CSVDRGPYGYTF. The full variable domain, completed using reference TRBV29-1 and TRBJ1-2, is SAVISQKPSRDICQRGTSLTIQCQVDSQVTMMFWYRQQPGQSLTLIATANQGSEATYESGFVIDKFPISRPNLTFSTLTVSNMSPEDSSIYLCSVDRGPYGYTFGSGTRLTVV.